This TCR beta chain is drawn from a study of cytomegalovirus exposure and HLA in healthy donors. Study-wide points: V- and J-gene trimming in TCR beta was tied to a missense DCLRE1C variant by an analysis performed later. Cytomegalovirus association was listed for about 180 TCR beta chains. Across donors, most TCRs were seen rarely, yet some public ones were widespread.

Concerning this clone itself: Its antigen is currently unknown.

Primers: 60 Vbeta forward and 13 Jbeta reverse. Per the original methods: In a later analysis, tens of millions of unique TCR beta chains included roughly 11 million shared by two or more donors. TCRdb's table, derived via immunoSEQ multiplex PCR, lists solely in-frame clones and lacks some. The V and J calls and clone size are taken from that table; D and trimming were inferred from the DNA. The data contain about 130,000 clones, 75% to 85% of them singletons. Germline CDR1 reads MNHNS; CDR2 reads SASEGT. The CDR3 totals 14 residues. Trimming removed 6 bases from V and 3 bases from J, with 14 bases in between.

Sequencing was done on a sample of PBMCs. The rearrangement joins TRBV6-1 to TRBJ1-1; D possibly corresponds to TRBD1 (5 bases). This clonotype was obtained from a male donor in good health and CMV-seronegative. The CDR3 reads CASRRNRQDTEAFF. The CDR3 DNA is TGTGCCAGCAGGAGGAACAGGCAGGACACTGAAGCTTTCTTT.